Listed below are T cell receptor beta chains from one sample, sequenced in a study of T cells in Graves' hyperthyroidism and ophthalmopathy. TCRdb reprocessed the multiplex PCR reads with MiXCR, giving one entry per CDR3 protein. This repertoire shows under 600,000 distinct CDR3 sequences, around 15% found once; its top ten account for 2.5% to 4%. Sequenced material: blood. These receptors were collected from a woman in her thirties or forties with Graves' ophthalmopathy. CDR3s include the opening cysteine and the closing phenylalanine or tryptophan. The D gene is left open where the match is weak. Clone size is given for some rows only: seen once, a few or many times, or a class if the clone is expanded.

CDR3nt,CDR3aa,abundance,j_gene,d_gene,v_gene,len
TGCAGTGCTATTCCACCCTCCGGGACAGTTTTCGGCTACACCTTC,CSAIPPSGTVFGYTF,-,TRBJ1-2,TRBD1,TRBV20-1,15
TGTGCCATCAAAGGTCAGGGGGGCCCTCAAGAGACCCAGTACTTC,CAIKGQGGPQETQYF,many,TRBJ2-5,-,TRBV10-3,15
TGTGCCAGCAGCTCAACCTTGGTGCCAGCTTTCTTT,CASSSTLVPAFF,many,TRBJ1-1,-,TRBV11-2,12
TGCGCCAGCAGCCAAGGGTCTAGCGGGGCGTCCAGGGGCGAGCAGTACTTC,CASSQGSSGASRGEQYF,-,TRBJ2-7,TRBD2,TRBV4-1,17
TGTGCCAGCAGTTTAGGGGGCCCAGGGAATGAGCAGTTCTTC,CASSLGGPGNEQFF,many,TRBJ2-1,-,TRBV28,14
TGCGCCAGCAGCCCCCAGCGGGCAGGGAACACTGAAGCTTTCTTT,CASSPQRAGNTEAFF,few,TRBJ1-1,-,TRBV5-1,15
TGTGCCAGCAGCTTGATAATTATGAACACTGAAGCTTTCTTT,CASSLIIMNTEAFF,few,TRBJ1-1,-,TRBV5-5,14
TGTGCCAGTAGTGTCAGGACCGGTCACGGCACTGAAGCTTTCTTT,CASSVRTGHGTEAFF,few,TRBJ1-1,-,TRBV19,15
TGTGCCAGCAGCTTAGGCAGGGTGGATCAGCCCCAGCATTTT,CASSLGRVDQPQHF,many,TRBJ1-5,-,TRBV7-2,14
TGTGCCAGCCGCGCGTGGACAGCTACCTACGAGCAGTACTTC,CASRAWTATYEQYF,many,TRBJ2-7,-,TRBV2,14
TGTGCCAGCAGTGGCGCAGATGATGGGACCTATGGCTACACCTTC,CASSGADDGTYGYTF,many,TRBJ1-2,-,TRBV2,15
TGTGCCAGCAGCTCATCTACTAGCGCTAGATATATTTACAATGAGCAGTTCTTC,CASSSSTSARYIYNEQFF,-,TRBJ2-1,TRBD2,TRBV7-2,18
TGTGCCAGCAGTTTTCGGGGGACAGGGGTTAATAGCAATCAGCCCCAGCATTTT,CASSFRGTGVNSNQPQHF,many,TRBJ1-5,TRBD1,TRBV12-3/TRBV12-4,18
TGTGCCAGCAGAGAAGGACAGGAAACTGAAGCTTTCTTT,CASREGQETEAFF,many,TRBJ1-1,TRBD1,TRBV2,13
TGTGCCAGCACCCCAAGGGCGGCGGATCACACAGATACGCAGTATTTT,CASTPRAADHTDTQYF,-,TRBJ2-3,-,TRBV6-1,16
TGCAGTGTTACGTCGGCGGGAGTGGCGACCCAGTACTTC,CSVTSAGVATQYF,-,TRBJ2-5,TRBD2,TRBV20-1,13
TGTGCCAGCAGTCACGCCGGGACAGGGGAAAACGAGCAGTACTTC,CASSHAGTGENEQYF,few,TRBJ2-7,TRBD1,TRBV5-8,15
TGTGCCAGCAGCGCCGGGACAGGGGGCCATGAGCAGTTCTTC,CASSAGTGGHEQFF,many,TRBJ2-1,TRBD1,TRBV6-1,14
TGCAGTGCTAGCTGGGGAAGCTATGGCTACACCTTC,CSASWGSYGYTF,many,TRBJ1-2,-,TRBV20-1,12
TGTGCCAGCGACGTACCGGGGGGGGGGAGCGCTGAAGCTTTCTTT,CASDVPGGGSAEAFF,many,TRBJ1-1,-,TRBV2,15
TGTGCCACCAGCCTCCAGGCTAATGAAAAACTGTTTTTT,CATSLQANEKLFF,few,TRBJ1-4,-,TRBV15,13
TGCAGCGTCTTAAAACAGGGGTACGGCTACACCTTC,CSVLKQGYGYTF,-,TRBJ1-2,TRBD1,TRBV29-1,12
TGTGCCAGTAGTGCCCAGGGGGAAGAGACCCAGTACTTC,CASSAQGEETQYF,-,TRBJ2-5,TRBD1,TRBV19,13
TGTGCCAGCAGCTGGTTAGGGGCGGATGCAGATACGCAGTATTTT,CASSWLGADADTQYF,many,TRBJ2-3,-,TRBV7-9,15
TGTGCCAGCAGTTACTCGGACAGCTCCTACGAGCAGTACTTC,CASSYSDSSYEQYF,many,TRBJ2-7,-,TRBV6-5,14
TGCAGTGCTATGCTTCGACCGCGCCCGGAGGGCGAGCAGTACTTC,CSAMLRPRPEGEQYF,-,TRBJ2-7,-,TRBV20-1,15
TGTGCCAGCAGTGAGGACAGGGGGCTTCAAGAGACCCAGTACTTC,CASSEDRGLQETQYF,many,TRBJ2-5,TRBD1,TRBV2,15
TGTGCCAGTAGTATCCTGGGGACCACCCCTACGAACACCGGGGAGCTGTTTTTT,CASSILGTTPTNTGELFF,-,TRBJ2-2,-,TRBV19,18
TGTGCCTGGAGAAACTCGGCTGGGGGCTGGTATGGCTACACCTTC,CAWRNSAGGWYGYTF,few,TRBJ1-2,-,TRBV30,15